This T cell receptor beta chain was found in a study of blood T cells in healthy people across ages. V dropped 6 bases and J dropped 7; count of bases not matched to a gene: 6. This CDR3 spans 13 amino acids. This clonotype occurred many times. Its cognate antigen is unknown. With a J-beta primer mix and a sample-barcoded 5' primer, a second PCR ran about 7 to 11 cycles. In TCRdb, the 5' RACE reads were re-called with MiXCR into one record per CDR3 protein. This sample yields 1.5 million or so distinct CDR3 sequences, of which around 42% are seen a single time; approximately 7.9% belongs to the top ten. Study outcomes and limitations: Per-million-T-cell TCR beta diversity fell roughly linearly with age. With unsorted PBMCs, a conclusive comparison of naive versus antigen-experienced cells was not possible.

This TCR derives from a woman aged 18-29 years in good health. This chain connects TRBV12-3 or TRBV12-4 to TRBJ1-2, with 9 nucleotides matching TRBD1. The source material was blood. CDR3 nucleotide sequence: TGTGCCAGCAGGTCACAGGGGGCGCCTGGCTACACCTTC. Its protein product is CASRSQGAPGYTF.